This TCR beta chain was profiled in a study of response to subunit inactivated influenza vaccine. On this clonotype itself: The missing conserved phenylalanine or tryptophan at the end of this CDR3 makes a read error likely.

The length of the CDR3 is 14 residues. With 3 bases removed from V and 4 bases from J, the gap between germline ends came to 12 bases. Germline assignment: CDR1 MNHEY and CDR2 SVGAGI. One entry per CDR3 protein, called by TCRdb with MiXCR from the RT-PCR reads. The data show some 570,000 distinct CDR3 sequences, around 10% seen once. These sequences were also reported in another study, on T cells expressing NK-cell markers. That paper adds: Beta-chain TCR cDNA was generated via 5'RACE template switching with UMIs. Sequencing of TCR beta repertoires drew on sorted CD3+CD56+NKG2C+, CD3+CD56+NKG2C- and CD3+CD56-NKG2C+ T cells. HCMV seropositivity characterized most of the eight sequenced donors, and seronegativity one. In about six donors, dominant CD3+CD56+NKG2C+ clones formed roughly 1.0-7.5% of CD8+ cells.

This sequence was found in a man aged 45-65 years who received an inactivated influenza vaccine. The genes are TRBV6-5 and TRBJ2-5, with unresolved D. This sample comprised PBMCs from blood, obtained on the day of vaccination. The CDR3 nucleotides read TGTGCCAGCAGTTATTCCGTGTTAGGAGAGACCCAGTACCTC. Translated, it gives CASSYSVLGETQYL.